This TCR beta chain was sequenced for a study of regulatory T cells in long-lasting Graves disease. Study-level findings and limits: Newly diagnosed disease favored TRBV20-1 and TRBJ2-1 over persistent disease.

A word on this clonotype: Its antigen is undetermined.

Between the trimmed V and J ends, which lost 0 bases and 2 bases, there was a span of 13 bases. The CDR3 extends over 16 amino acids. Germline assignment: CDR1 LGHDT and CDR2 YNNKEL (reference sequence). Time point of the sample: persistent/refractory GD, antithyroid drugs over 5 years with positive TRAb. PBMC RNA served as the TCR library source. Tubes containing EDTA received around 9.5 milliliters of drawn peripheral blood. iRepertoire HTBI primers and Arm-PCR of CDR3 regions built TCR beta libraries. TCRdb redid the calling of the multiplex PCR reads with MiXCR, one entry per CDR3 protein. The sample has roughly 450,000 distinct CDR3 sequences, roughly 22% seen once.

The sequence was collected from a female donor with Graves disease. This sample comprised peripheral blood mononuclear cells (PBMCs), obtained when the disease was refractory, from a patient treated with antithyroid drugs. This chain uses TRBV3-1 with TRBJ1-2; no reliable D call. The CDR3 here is CASSQEYGETNYGYTF. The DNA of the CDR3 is TGTGCCAGCAGCCAAGAATACGGGGAAACAAACTATGGCTACACCTTC.